One sample yielded the 5 T cell receptor beta chains listed below, sequenced in a study of STAT3 mutations in large granular lymphocyte leukemia. TCRdb's copy holds only in-frame clones and misses some; the assay was immunoSEQ multiplex PCR. Seen here are roughly 46,000 clones, about 81% observed once, and the top ten hold more than 0.35%. What these receptors recognize is not known. Whole-study findings and limits: At least one immunodominant TCR beta clonotype appeared in every T-cell large granular lymphocyte leukemia patient.

Sequences were obtained from PBMCs. These receptors were obtained from a human donor with T large granular lymphocyte leukemia. Some clones in this sample may be carry-over from other donors' samples.

This chain joins TRBV27 and TRBJ1-1, with 8 bases lining up with TRBD1. V was clipped by 5 bases and J by 10 bases; unmatched bases: 6. CDR1 and CDR2 from the germline V gene are MNHEY and SMNVEV (reference sequence). This CDR3 is 12 amino acids long. The CDR3 DNA is TGTGCCAGCAGTCCCCGGACAGGGCGAGCTTTCTTT. Translating it yields CASSPRTGRAFF.

J is TRBJ1-5 and V is TRBV28, with 8 nucleotides matching TRBD1. Germline CDR1 reads MDHEN; CDR2 reads SYDVKM. V was clipped by 10 bases and J by 6 bases; unmatched bases: 17. This CDR3 contains 16 residues. In nucleotides, the CDR3 is TGTGCCACAGCGAGGCCCCAACTGACAGGGGTTCAGCCCCAGCATTTT. This sequence encodes CATARPQLTGVQPQHF.

The chain recombines TRBV5-4 with TRBJ2-3, with D uncertain. Trimming took 1 base from V and 0 from J, leaving 6 bases between them. Germline lookup yields CDR1 SGHNT and CDR2 YYREEE (reference sequence). This CDR3 is built from 14 residues. CDR3 nucleotides: TGTGCCAGCAGCTTGAAACAGAGCACAGATACGCAGTATTTT. Its protein product is CASSLKQSTDTQYF.

V usage is TRBV5-6 and J usage is TRBJ2-5, with D maybe TRBD1 (5 bases). Germline loops: CDR1 SGHDT, CDR2 YYEEEE. The CDR3 covers 14 residues. Trimming pared 4 bases from V and 6 bases from J, leaving 16 bases between. This CDR3 reads CASSLSAGKKTQYF. The CDR3 bases are TGTGCCAGCAGCCTAAGCGCAGGGAAGAAGACCCAGTACTTC.

This chain joins TRBV10-2 and TRBJ2-1, with D perhaps matching TRBD2 (5 bases). There are 13 residues in the CDR3. The V end lost 6 bases, the J end lost 3 bases, and 9 bases lay between the germline ends. Germline-derived CDR1 and CDR2 are WSHSY and SAAADI. CDR3 sequence: CASSSGFYNEQFF. The CDR3 coding sequence is TGCGCCAGCAGCTCGGGGTTCTACAATGAGCAGTTCTTC.